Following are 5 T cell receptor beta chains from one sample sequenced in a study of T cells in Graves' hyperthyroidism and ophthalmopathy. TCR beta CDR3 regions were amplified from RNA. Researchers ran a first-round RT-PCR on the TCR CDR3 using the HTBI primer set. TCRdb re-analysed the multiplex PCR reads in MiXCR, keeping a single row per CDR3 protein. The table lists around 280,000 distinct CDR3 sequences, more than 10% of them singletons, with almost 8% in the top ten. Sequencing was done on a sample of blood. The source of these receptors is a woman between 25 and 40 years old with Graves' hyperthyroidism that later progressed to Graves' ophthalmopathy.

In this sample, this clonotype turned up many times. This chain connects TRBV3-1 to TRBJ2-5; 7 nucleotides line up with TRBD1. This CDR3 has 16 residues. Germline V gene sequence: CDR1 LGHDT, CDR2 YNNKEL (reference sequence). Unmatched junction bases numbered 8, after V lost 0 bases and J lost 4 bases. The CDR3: CASSQEWETGRETQYF. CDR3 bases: TGTGCCAGCAGCCAAGAATGGGAGACAGGGAGAGAGACCCAGTACTTC.

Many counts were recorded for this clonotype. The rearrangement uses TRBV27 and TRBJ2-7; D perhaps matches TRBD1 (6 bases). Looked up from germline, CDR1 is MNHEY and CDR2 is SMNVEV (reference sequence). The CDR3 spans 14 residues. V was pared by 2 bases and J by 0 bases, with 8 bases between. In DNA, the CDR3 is TGTGCCAGCAGTTTACTGGACAGCTCCTACGAGCAGTACTTC. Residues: CASSLLDSSYEQYF.

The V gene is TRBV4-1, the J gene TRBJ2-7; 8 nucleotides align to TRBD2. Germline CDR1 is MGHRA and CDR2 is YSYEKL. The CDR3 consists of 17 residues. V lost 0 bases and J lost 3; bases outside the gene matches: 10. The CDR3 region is CASSQEDERGTFYEQYF. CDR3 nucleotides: TGCGCCAGCAGCCAAGAAGATGAGCGGGGGACCTTCTACGAGCAGTACTTC.

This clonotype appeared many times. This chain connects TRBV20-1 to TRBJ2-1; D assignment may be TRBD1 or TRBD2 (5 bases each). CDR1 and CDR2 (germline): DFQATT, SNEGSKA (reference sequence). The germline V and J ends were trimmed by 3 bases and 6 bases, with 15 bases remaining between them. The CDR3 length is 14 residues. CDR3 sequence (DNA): TGCAGTGCTAGGTCCCCGACAGCGGTCAATGAGCAGTTCTTC. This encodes CSARSPTAVNEQFF.

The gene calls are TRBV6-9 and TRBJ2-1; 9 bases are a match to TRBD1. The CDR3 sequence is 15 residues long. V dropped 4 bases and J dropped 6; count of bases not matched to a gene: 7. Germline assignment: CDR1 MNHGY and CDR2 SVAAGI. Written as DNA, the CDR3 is TGTGCCAGCAGTTGGCCGGGGGACAGGGCCAATGAGCAGTTCTTC. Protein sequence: CASSWPGDRANEQFF.